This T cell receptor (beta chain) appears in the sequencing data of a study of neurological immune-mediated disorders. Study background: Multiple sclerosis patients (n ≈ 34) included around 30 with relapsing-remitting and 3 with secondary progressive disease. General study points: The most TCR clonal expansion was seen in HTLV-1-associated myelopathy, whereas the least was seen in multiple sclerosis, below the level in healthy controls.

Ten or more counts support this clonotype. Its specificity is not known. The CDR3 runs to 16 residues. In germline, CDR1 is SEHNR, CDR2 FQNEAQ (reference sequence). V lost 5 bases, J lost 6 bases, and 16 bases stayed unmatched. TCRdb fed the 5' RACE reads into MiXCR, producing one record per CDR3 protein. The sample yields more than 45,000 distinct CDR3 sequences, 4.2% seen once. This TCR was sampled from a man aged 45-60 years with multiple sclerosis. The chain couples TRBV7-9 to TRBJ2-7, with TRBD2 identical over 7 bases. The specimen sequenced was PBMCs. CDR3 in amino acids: CASSPVSGQGGGEQYF. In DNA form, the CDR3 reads TGTGCCAGCAGCCCAGTTAGTGGGCAGGGCGGGGGCGAGCAGTACTTC.